Listed below are T cell receptor beta chains from one sample, sequenced in a study of cytomegalovirus exposure and HLA in healthy donors. Some clones are missing from TCRdb's copy, which holds only in-frame ones; the method was immunoSEQ multiplex PCR. Among over 150,000 clones listed, roughly 75% were seen once. Sequenced sample: PBMCs. The receptors derive from a woman between 50 and 59 years old in good health and CMV-seropositive. The CDR3 runs from the conserved cysteine through the conserved F or W. D genes are given only for firm matches. Clone size is given for some rows only: seen once, a few or many times, or a class if the clone is expanded.

V	D	J	size	CDR3	DNA
TRBV4-3	TRBD1	TRBJ2-7	few	CASSQQRTGSYEQYF	TGCGCCAGCAGCCAACAAAGGACAGGTTCCTACGAGCAGTACTTC
TRBV6-6	NA	TRBJ2-5	once	CAGIGGLTAQETQYF	TGTGCCGGCATCGGGGGTTTAACAGCACAAGAGACCCAGTACTTC
TRBV7-9	NA	TRBJ2-2	NA	CSSSLNTGELFF	TGTTCCAGCAGCCTTAACACCGGGGAGCTGTTTTTT
TRBV6-5	NA	TRBJ2-7	NA	CASSFRPGGDEQYF	TGTGCCAGCAGTTTCAGGCCCGGAGGCGACGAGCAGTACTTC
TRBV28	TRBD1	TRBJ1-2	NA	CASRGQGHNYGYTF	TGTGCCAGCAGGGGACAGGGCCACAACTATGGCTACACCTTC
TRBV27	TRBD2	TRBJ2-1	NA	CATSRDYRSREQFF	TGTGCCACCTCGAGGGACTACCGATCCCGTGAGCAGTTCTTC
TRBV7-6	NA	TRBJ2-3	NA	CASSLADTNTQYF	TGTGCCAGCAGCTTAGCGGATACTAATACGCAGTATTTT
TRBV28	TRBD1	TRBJ1-2	NA	CASSSLTGAGGYTF	TGTGCCAGCAGTTCCCTGACAGGGGCAGGAGGCTACACCTTC
TRBV6-1	NA	TRBJ1-5	NA	CASSEDRRGQPQHF	TGTGCCAGCAGTGAAGACAGGCGGGGGCAGCCCCAGCATTTT
TRBV7-2	NA	TRBJ1-2	NA	CASSRSPYGGTAYGYTF	TGTGCCAGCAGCCGTTCCCCCTATGGCGGGACGGCATATGGCTACACCTTC
TRBV7-9	TRBD1	TRBJ1-2	few	CASSLEGGSSYGYTF	TGTGCCAGCAGCTTAGAAGGGGGCTCCAGCTATGGCTACACCTTC
TRBV7-3	TRBD1	TRBJ2-6	once	CASSPGGPGANVLTF	TGTGCCAGCAGCCCAGGGGGCCCTGGGGCCAACGTCCTGACTTTC
TRBV9	TRBD2	TRBJ2-3	NA	CASSVDWTSGTGTQYF	TGTGCCAGCAGCGTAGACTGGACTAGCGGGACCGGTACGCAGTATTTT
TRBV7-9	TRBD2	TRBJ2-3	NA	CSSSSSSGGRIF	TGTTCCAGCAGCTCCTCTAGCGGGGGCCGGATTTTT
TRBV5-4	TRBD1	TRBJ1-4	NA	CASSQGQGLDEKLFF	TGTGCCAGCAGCCAGGGACAGGGGTTGGATGAAAAACTGTTTTTT
TRBV7-2	TRBD1	TRBJ1-4	NA	CASRSGTGQERLFF	TGTGCCAGCAGGAGCGGGACAGGCCAGGAGAGACTGTTTTTT
TRBV16	TRBD1	TRBJ1-5	NA	CASSQEGQGNQPQHF	TGTGCCAGCAGCCAAGAGGGACAGGGAAATCAGCCCCAGCATTTT
TRBV6-5	TRBD2	TRBJ2-3	NA	CASGYRGGRTDTQYF	TGTGCCAGCGGCTACCGGGGGGGCCGTACAGATACGCAGTATTTT
TRBV5-1	NA	TRBJ1-2	NA	CASSRDGGTYGYTF	TGCGCCAGCAGCCGGGATGGGGGCACTTACGGCTACACCTTC
TRBV7-3	TRBD1	TRBJ2-7	NA	CASSLSGGVLYEQYF	TGTGCCAGCAGTTTATCAGGGGGCGTACTCTACGAGCAGTACTTC
TRBV6-6	NA	TRBJ1-3	NA	CASSLRVSGNTIYF	TGTGCCAGCAGCCTCAGGGTATCTGGAAACACCATATATTTT
TRBV19	TRBD1	TRBJ2-7	NA	CASSILGTGPYEQYF	TGTGCCAGTAGTATTTTGGGGACAGGCCCCTACGAGCAGTACTTC
TRBV7-9	TRBD2	TRBJ2-1	NA	CASSFVPGGNEQFF	TGTGCCAGCAGCTTTGTCCCGGGGGGGAATGAGCAGTTCTTC
TRBV27	NA	TRBJ1-2	NA	CASRDPSQGLVGGYTF	TGTGCCAGCAGAGACCCCTCCCAGGGGTTAGTTGGTGGCTACACCTTC
TRBV7-9	NA	TRBJ1-3	NA	CASSLERLTVSGNTIYF	TGTGCCAGCAGCTTAGAGCGCTTGACAGTCTCTGGAAACACCATATATTTT
TRBV11-2	NA	TRBJ2-5	few	CASSLGQATPQYF	TGTGCCAGCAGCTTGGGGCAGGCGACGCCCCAGTACTTC
TRBV7-9	NA	TRBJ2-1	NA	CASSLRRGQRRDEQFF	TGTGCCAGCAGCTTACGTCGAGGGCAGCGCCGAGATGAGCAGTTCTTC
TRBV28	TRBD1	TRBJ1-2	NA	CASSLSGQGPRNYGYTF	TGTGCCAGCAGTTTATCCGGACAGGGCCCTAGAAACTATGGCTACACCTTC
TRBV9	TRBD2	TRBJ2-7	once	CASSVDAGVRDEQYF	TGTGCCAGCAGCGTAGACGCGGGGGTAAGGGACGAGCAGTACTTC
TRBV28	NA	TRBJ1-2	NA	CAITSAPTGYGYTF	TGTGCCATTACATCGGCTCCGACGGGCTATGGCTACACCTTC
TRBV7-3	NA	TRBJ1-1	few	CASSNGGVAEAFF	TGTGCCAGCAGCAACGGGGGAGTGGCTGAAGCTTTCTTT
TRBV5-1	TRBD1	TRBJ1-1	NA	CASSLNPRQGYTEAFF	TGCGCCAGCAGCCTCAACCCCCGACAGGGCTACACTGAAGCTTTCTTT
TRBV28	TRBD2	TRBJ2-7	NA	CASSLVEREDLSYEQYF	TGTGCCAGCAGTTTAGTCGAGCGGGAGGACCTCTCCTACGAGCAGTACTTC
TRBV2	NA	TRBJ2-7	NA	CASSREYEQYF	TGTGCCAGCAGCCGGGAGTACGAGCAGTACTTC
TRBV5-4	NA	TRBJ2-3	NA	CASSPRERSTDTQYF	TGTGCCAGCAGCCCCCGGGAGCGTAGCACAGATACGCAGTATTTT
TRBV7-2	TRBD1	TRBJ1-4	NA	CASSLYSGGQGEKLFF	TGTGCCAGCAGCTTATATTCAGGGGGCCAGGGTGAAAAACTGTTTTTT
TRBV29-1	NA	TRBJ2-7	NA	CSVDRETGGGQYF	TGCAGCGTTGATCGCGAGACAGGCGGTGGGCAGTACTTC
TRBV6-6	NA	TRBJ2-7	NA	CASRNQQRVSSYEQYF	TGTGCCAGCAGAAACCAACAGCGGGTCAGCTCCTACGAGCAGTACTTC
TRBV7-2	NA	TRBJ1-2	NA	CASSLERAGGYGYTF	TGTGCCAGCAGCTTAGAACGGGCCGGGGGCTATGGCTACACCTTC
TRBV19	TRBD2	TRBJ2-1	NA	CASMLAGGLGLLNEQFF	TGTGCCAGTATGCTAGCGGGGGGGCTCGGTCTTCTCAATGAGCAGTTCTTC
TRBV18	TRBD1	TRBJ1-1	NA	CASSPPDRSGAEAFF	TGTGCCAGCTCACCACCGGACAGGTCGGGCGCTGAAGCTTTCTTT
TRBV5-1	TRBD2	TRBJ2-5	once	CASSRTSFQETQYF	TGCGCCAGCAGCCGGACTAGCTTCCAAGAGACCCAGTACTTC
TRBV20-1	NA	TRBJ2-3	NA	CSGGRDTQYF	TGCAGTGGGGGGAGGGATACGCAGTATTTT
TRBV7-2	TRBD1	TRBJ1-2	NA	CASSLGGQNRYGYTF	TGTGCCAGCAGCTTAGGGGGACAGAACCGGTATGGCTACACCTTC
TRBV28	TRBD2	TRBJ2-7	NA	CASNSGGSSYEQYF	TGTGCCAGCAACAGCGGGGGCAGCTCCTACGAGCAGTACTTC
TRBV6-1	NA	TRBJ1-6	NA	CASSEGGVSPLHF	TGTGCCAGCAGTGAAGGAGGAGTGTCACCCCTCCACTTT
TRBV7-2	NA	TRBJ2-1	few	CASSIQVSSYNEQFF	TGTGCCAGCAGCATACAGGTTTCCTCCTACAATGAGCAGTTCTTC
TRBV5-1	NA	TRBJ1-2	NA	CASSIPGVDYGYTF	TGCGCCAGCAGCATCCCAGGGGTGGACTATGGCTACACCTTC
TRBV5-1	TRBD1	TRBJ2-3	NA	CASSWTGGGSDTQYF	TGCGCCAGCAGCTGGACAGGGGGGGGGTCAGATACGCAGTATTTT
TRBV6-1	NA	TRBJ2-7	NA	CASRSQGLVDEQYF	TGTGCCAGCAGAAGTCAGGGGTTGGTGGACGAGCAGTACTTC
TRBV28	NA	TRBJ1-4	NA	CASSFLSSSRELFF	TGTGCCAGCAGTTTCCTCAGTTCATCCCGGGAACTGTTTTTT
TRBV25-1	NA	TRBJ2-2	NA	CASSEFFRTADTGELFF	TGTGCCAGCAGTGAATTTTTTCGGACAGCGGACACCGGGGAGCTGTTTTTT
TRBV5-1	TRBD1	TRBJ1-1	once	CASTKGQGNTEAFF	TGCGCCAGCACCAAGGGACAGGGGAACACTGAAGCTTTCTTT
TRBV6-5	TRBD2	TRBJ2-1	NA	CASRALAGGYNEQFF	TGTGCCAGCAGAGCCCTAGCGGGAGGGTACAATGAGCAGTTCTTC
TRBV5-8	NA	TRBJ2-1	few	CASSLGTGAGNEQFF	TGTGCCAGCAGCTTGGGAACGGGAGCGGGCAATGAGCAGTTCTTC